The text below deals with one T cell receptor (beta chain). Its antigen is unidentified. A read error may be the cause here, since a much bigger clone is one base away. These data come from a study of molecular identifiers for immune sequencing clone quantification. Study-wide points: Clones that had above 20 RNA copies took up over 97% of effector molecules but under 1% in naive cells.

For bulk TCR libraries, previously described methods and listed TCR primers were used. Each CDR3 protein gets one entry after TCRdb re-called the PCR reads with MiXCR. Found here are about 500,000 distinct CDR3 sequences, around 21% of them singletons; the top ten hold around 0.86%. The material sequenced was naive CD8+ T cells from blood, with Jurkat cell RNA spiked in. Subset indicated: FACS-sorted CD8+CD4-CCR7+CD45RA+ naive T cells. This clonotype was obtained from a human donor in good health. Some libraries in this study had Jurkat cell RNA spiked in.

This CDR3 reads CASGETGINTEAFF. For the CDR3, the DNA is TGTGCCAGCGGTGAGACAGGGATTAACACTGAAGCTTTCTTT. V is TRBV9 and J is TRBJ1-1; 7 nucleotides match TRBD1. CDR3 size: 14 residues. Germline trimming cut 7 bases from V and 2 bases from J; bases unmatched to any gene: 8. The germline gives CDR1 SGDLS, CDR2 YYNGEE.